This TCR beta chain comes out of a study of blood T cell repertoires in COVID-19. About the study: Samples taken during acute and convalescent COVID-19 were collected in the United States, Italy and Spain. In each case, the material was cDNA or gDNA derived from T cells, B-cell-depleted T cells, or PBMCs.

Produced via immunoSEQ multiplex PCR; TCRdb's table is partial and in-frame only. The sample consists of some 160,000 clones, less than 90% of them appearing once. Germline values: CDR1 LGHNA, CDR2 YSLEER. CDR3 length: 18 residues. Losses at the gene ends were 0 bases for V and 7 bases for J; bases not matched to a gene: 15. This sequence joins TRBV4-3 and TRBJ2-3, with 8 bases identical to TRBD2. This clonotype originated in a woman aged 45 to 65 who had recovered from COVID-19. Sequenced: PBMCs or T cells enriched from blood (not recorded which). The CDR3 protein is CASSQEGGRGGSKYTQYF. DNA of the CDR3: TGCGCCAGCAGCCAAGAGGGAGGTCGGGGGGGTTCGAAATATACGCAGTATTTT.